Presented here are 11 T cell receptor beta chains from one specimen sequenced in a study of T cells in Graves' hyperthyroidism and ophthalmopathy. TCR beta CDR3 regions were amplified from RNA. First-round RT-PCR with HTBI primers amplified the TCR CDR3 region. TCRdb re-derived calls from the multiplex PCR reads in MiXCR, one entry per CDR3 protein. The data show around 290,000 distinct CDR3 sequences, over 15% seen once. Sequencing input: blood. These receptors came from a woman aged 60-70 years with Graves' ophthalmopathy.

This rearrangement joins TRBV28 to TRBJ2-1; D gene ambiguous. This CDR3 spans 12 amino acids. Trimming took off 6 bases at V and 5 bases at J, with 8 bases between the two ends. CDR1 is MDHEN, CDR2 SYDVKM, per germline. The DNA for the CDR3 is TGTGCCAGCAGCTTCGGTCACAATGAGCAGTTCTTC. The encoded protein is CASSFGHNEQFF.

This clonotype has ten or more counts. DNA of the CDR3: TGTGCCAGCAGCCGGGACAGGGGGGGTGAAAAACTGTTTTTT. It codes for CASSRDRGGEKLFF. The rearrangement links TRBV5-6 to TRBJ1-4; 11 nucleotides line up with TRBD1. Germline CDR1 SGHDT, CDR2 YYEEEE. The CDR3 sequence is 14 residues long. V trimming: 4 bases; J trimming: 7 bases; junction bases outside the gene matches: 3. Supplemented by reference TRBV5-6 and TRBJ1-4, the full variable domain reads DAGVTQSPTHLIKTRGQQVTLRCSPKSGHDTVSWYQQALGQGPQFIFQYYEEEERQRGNFPDRFSGHQFPNYSSELNVNALLLGDSALYLCASSRDRGGEKLFFGSGTQLSVL.

This chain links TRBV20-1 with TRBJ1-1; 10 nucleotides line up with TRBD1. The junction had 6 bases not matched to a gene; V was cut back by 6 bases and J by 5 bases. The CDR3 runs 13 residues. In germline, CDR1 is DFQATT, CDR2 SNEGSKA (reference sequence). CDR3 region: CSASTGGRTEAFF. In DNA, the CDR3 is TGCAGTGCCTCGACAGGGGGCAGGACTGAAGCTTTCTTT.

V is TRBV27 and J is TRBJ2-7; possibly TRBD1 or TRBD2 for D (6 bases each). This CDR3 comprises 14 residues. CDR1 and CDR2 (germline): MNHEY, SMNVEV (reference sequence). V gave up 0 bases and J gave up 2 bases, with 8 bases separating them. This CDR3 is CASSLSEGAYEQYF. The CDR3 DNA is TGTGCCAGCAGTTTATCGGAGGGGGCCTACGAGCAGTACTTC.

This clonotype came up a few times. The rearrangement joins TRBV19 to TRBJ1-3; the D gene is possibly TRBD1 (5 bases). The CDR3 is 15 amino acids. Between the trimmed V and J ends, which lost 8 bases and 3 bases, there was a span of 17 bases. Looked up from germline, CDR1 is LNHDA and CDR2 is SQIVND (reference sequence). CDR3 amino acids: CASRQSPAGGNTIYF. The CDR3 DNA follows: TGTGCCAGTCGACAGAGCCCGGCCGGTGGAAACACCATATATTTT.

This clonotype occurred many times. The chain couples TRBV27 to TRBJ2-1; D might be TRBD1 (5 bases). With 9 bases removed from V and 0 bases from J, the gap between germline ends came to 15 bases. Germline CDR1 MNHEY, CDR2 SMNVEV (reference sequence). The CDR3 totals 15 residues. The CDR3 region is CASTFDSPSYNEQFF. Written as DNA, the CDR3 is TGTGCCAGTACCTTCGACAGCCCCTCCTACAATGAGCAGTTCTTC.

This clonotype was recorded many times. This chain connects TRBV12-3 or TRBV12-4 to TRBJ2-7; 7 bases map to TRBD1. Trimming removed 3 bases from V and 3 bases from J; junction bases left unmatched: 5. CDR3 size: 14 residues. The DNA for the CDR3 is TGTGCCAGCAGTTTGGTACAGGGGAACTACGAGCAGTACTTC. The encoded protein is CASSLVQGNYEQYF.

The rearrangement joins TRBV7-2 to TRBJ2-2; the D call may be TRBD1 or TRBD2 (5 bases each). The germline V and J ends were trimmed by 5 bases and 1 base, with 11 bases remaining between them. CDR1 and CDR2 (germline): SGHTA, FQGNSA. The CDR3 runs 15 residues. CDR3 nucleotides: TGTGCCAGCAGCCCCGGGGCCTTGAACACCGGGGAGCTGTTTTTT. Protein: CASSPGALNTGELFF.

The V call is TRBV28, the J call TRBJ2-2; a weak D match, TRBD2 (6 bases). Deletions cut 6 bases from V and 3 bases from J, with 14 bases between. CDR1 is MDHEN, CDR2 SYDVKM, per germline. The CDR3 loop spans 15 amino acids. The CDR3 region has the DNA TGTGCCAGCAGCGAGTCGGGACTCGACACCGGGGAGCTGTTTTTT. Its protein product is CASSESGLDTGELFF.

The chain links TRBV5-1 to TRBJ2-1; unclear D gene. This CDR3 has 15 amino acids. The germline CDR1 and CDR2 sequences are SGHRS and YFSETQ. The V gene lost 0 bases and the J gene lost 0 bases, with 7 bases spanning the gap. The CDR3 nucleotides are TGCGCCAGCAGCTTGGGACACAACTCCTACAATGAGCAGTTCTTC. Protein product: CASSLGHNSYNEQFF.

This clonotype was seen many times. The genes are TRBV6-5 and TRBJ1-2; a weak D match, TRBD1 (6 bases). Trimming cost V 7 bases and J 0 bases, with 27 bases left between them. Germline V CDR1 and CDR2: MNHEY, SVGAGI. The CDR3 sequence is 19 residues long. In DNA, the CDR3 is TGTGCCAGCACCGACTTCCGGGACACTAGCATAGAAGCTAACTATGGCTACACCTTC. This sequence encodes CASTDFRDTSIEANYGYTF.